The 27 T cell receptor beta chains below come from one sample, sequenced in a study of spatial heterogeneity in lung cancer. Study-wide findings and caveats: For expanded intratumoral alpha and beta TCRs, counts tracked tumor mutation counts.

TCRdb fed the 5' RACE reads into MiXCR, producing one record per CDR3 protein. Here the sample spans under 15,000 distinct CDR3 sequences, around 5.8% being singletons. These receptors lack a known antigen. Time point in this sample: sample taken at primary tumor resection. The specimen comprised lung tumor tissue, sampled at surgery. These receptors were collected from a female donor with early-stage non-small cell lung cancer.

This clonotype was seen ten or more times. The chain joins TRBV18 to TRBJ1-2; possible D gene TRBD1, 5 bases. V dropped 0 bases and J dropped 2 bases, with 10 bases sitting between them. Germline assignment: CDR1 KGHSH and CDR2 LQKENI. The CDR3 totals 15 residues. DNA of the CDR3: TGTGCCAGCTCACCACCGGAGTGGGGGAACTATGGCTACACCTTC. Translation: CASSPPEWGNYGYTF.

This clonotype was detected ten times or more. The chain recombines TRBV7-9 with TRBJ2-5; TRBD1 might be the D (6 bases). V shed 5 bases and J shed 9 bases, with 34 bases lying between them. This CDR3 has 19 residues. Germline assignment: CDR1 SEHNR and CDR2 FQNEAQ (reference sequence). The CDR3 DNA reads as TGTGCCAGCAGCCCGCTCTACCCGACCCCGACAGGAGAAGAGAGACCCCAGTACTTC. It yields the protein CASSPLYPTPTGEERPQYF.

This clonotype was detected ten times or more. The chain has TRBV10-3 and TRBJ2-5, with a tentative D call TRBD1 (6 bases). Trimming removed 4 bases at V and 5 bases at J, with 14 bases between. The CDR3 has 14 residues. The germline gives CDR1 ENHRY, CDR2 SYGVKD. The CDR3 spells CAISGQGRKETQYF. CDR3 DNA sequence: TGTGCCATCAGTGGGCAGGGGCGCAAGGAGACCCAGTACTTC.

In its sample, this clonotype was seen many times. The rearrangement uses TRBV11-2 and TRBJ1-2; the match to TRBD1 covers 8 bases. V shed 4 bases, J shed 7 bases, and the junction held 14 bases outside the gene matches. The V gene's germline CDR1 is SGHAT and CDR2 FQNNGV. This CDR3 contains 16 residues. The CDR3 DNA sequence: TGTGCCAGCAGCTCTACAACAGGGGGAATTCCTTTTGGCTACACCTTC. Translated, it gives CASSSTTGGIPFGYTF.

This clonotype was counted ten times or more. The chain couples TRBV29-1 to TRBJ1-1; TRBD1 is a possible D gene (5 bases). V gave up 6 bases and J gave up 2 bases, with 19 bases separating them. The CDR3 is 15 residues long. CDR1 is SQVTM, CDR2 ANQGSEA, per germline. The CDR3 nucleotides read TGCAGCGTCCGCCTCTACCTAGGGACCAACACTGAAGCTTTCTTT. Encoded protein: CSVRLYLGTNTEAFF.

By sample fraction, this clonotype is medium-sized. The V and J genes are TRBV5-1 and TRBJ1-5; unclear D gene. Germline lookup yields CDR1 SGHRS and CDR2 YFSETQ. The germline V and J ends were trimmed by 0 bases and 0 bases, with 7 bases remaining between them. CDR3 length: 15 residues. As DNA, the CDR3 is TGCGCCAGCAGCTTGGAAGGTTATAGCAATCAGCCCCAGCATTTT. Residues: CASSLEGYSNQPQHF. The variable domain in full, with the rest retrieved from reference TRBV5-1 and TRBJ1-5, is KAGVTQTPRYLIKTRGQQVTLSCSPISGHRSVSWYQQTPGQGLQFLFEYFSETQRNKGNFPGRFSGRQFSNSRSEMNVSTLELGDSALYLCASSLEGYSNQPQHFGDGTRLSIL.

This rearrangement joins TRBV6-1 to TRBJ1-6, with D unclear. This CDR3 has 13 residues. The V gene lost 0 bases and the J gene lost 11 bases, with 8 bases spanning the gap. The V gene's germline CDR1 is MNHNS and CDR2 SASEGT. The CDR3 DNA reads TGTGCCAGCAGTGAAGCCTTCAGACCACCCCTCCACTTT. Encoded protein: CASSEAFRPPLHF.

This clonotype was found many times. The chain links TRBV12-3 or TRBV12-4 to TRBJ2-7, with D perhaps TRBD1 (6 bases). This CDR3 region has 13 residues. V gave up 5 bases and J gave up 2 bases, with 10 bases separating them. The CDR3 DNA reads TGTGCCAGCAGTATCGGACAGACCTACGAGCAGTACTTC. It encodes CASSIGQTYEQYF.

This clonotype is classed as medium-sized. The chain combines TRBV3-1 with TRBJ2-3, with 8 bases matching TRBD1. Germline V gene data show CDR1 as LGHDT and CDR2 as YNNKEL (reference sequence). V lost 2 bases, J lost 0 bases, and 13 bases stayed unmatched. This CDR3 region has 19 residues. CDR3 loop: CASSQITNYDRGSTDTQYF. The CDR3 DNA sequence: TGTGCCAGCAGCCAAATTACAAACTACGACAGGGGAAGCACAGATACGCAGTATTTT.

This clonotype was seen repeatedly, ten times or more. The V call is TRBV5-1, the J call TRBJ2-1; TRBD2 agrees at 7 bases. Looked up from germline, CDR1 is SGHRS and CDR2 is YFSETQ. J lost 2 bases, V lost 7 bases, and 0 bases had no gene match. The CDR3 runs 12 residues. CDR3 nucleotides: TGCGCCAGCGGGACTACCTACAATGAGCAGTTCTTC. Amino acids: CASGTTYNEQFF.

This clonotype is medium-sized (0.01 to 0.1%) within its sample. The chain carries TRBV20-1 and TRBJ1-1; the D is unclear. The CDR3 consists of 12 residues. CDR1 DFQATT and CDR2 SNEGSKA come from the germline V gene (reference sequence). Trimming left V 3 bases short and J 8 bases short, with 13 bases between. CDR3 residues: CSARIRWGEAFF. Here the CDR3 DNA reads TGCAGTGCTAGGATAAGGTGGGGAGAAGCTTTCTTT.

This clonotype came up many times. The V and J genes are TRBV6-2 or TRBV6-3 and TRBJ1-5; no clear D gene. The CDR3 runs to 14 residues. V was cut by 0 bases and J by 5 bases, with 8 bases left in between. Germline lookup yields CDR1 MNHEY and CDR2 SVGEGT. Written as DNA, the CDR3 is TGTGCCAGCAGTTACTCGTCAGGCTATCAGCCCCAGCATTTT. Translated: CASSYSSGYQPQHF.

This clonotype ranks as medium-sized. The chain joins TRBV5-1 to TRBJ2-3; no reliable D call. The V end was cut by 0 bases, the J end by 10 bases, with 6 bases between. The V gene's germline CDR1 is SGHRS and CDR2 YFSETQ. This CDR3 is built from 11 residues. The CDR3 bases are TGCGCCAGCAGCTTGGAAGAGGCGCAGTATTTT. Translation gives CASSLEEAQYF.

This clonotype has ten or more counts. V gene TRBV12-3 or TRBV12-4 combines with J gene TRBJ2-5; D is ambiguous. The CDR3 loop spans 13 amino acids. The V and J ends lost 4 bases and 0 bases respectively, with 6 bases between them. The chain's CDR3 is CASSSIHQETQYF. The CDR3 DNA sequence: TGTGCCAGCAGTTCAATACACCAAGAGACCCAGTACTTC.

Many counts were recorded for this clonotype. The CDR3 DNA follows: TGTGCCAGCCAGTCCCAGGCAGGCTACTATGGCTACACCTTC. Protein: CASQSQAGYYGYTF. The rearrangement links TRBV2 to TRBJ1-2; no clear D. Deletions cut 8 bases from V and 3 bases from J, with 16 bases between. The CDR3 has 14 residues. The germline V gene encodes CDR1 SNHLY and CDR2 FYNNEI.

At least ten counts were recorded for this clonotype. This sequence joins TRBV7-6 and TRBJ2-6; D not resolved. This CDR3 contains 12 residues. CDR1 and CDR2 (germline): SGHVS, FNYEAQ. The ends were cut back, 8 bases at V and 0 bases at J, with 2 bases in the middle. The CDR3 protein is CASSSGANVLTF. CDR3 coding DNA: TGTGCCAGCTCCTCTGGGGCCAACGTCCTGACTTTC.

This clonotype was counted ten times or more. The chain couples TRBV3-1 to TRBJ1-6; TRBD1 is a possible D gene (5 bases). V was trimmed by 0 bases and J by 6 bases, leaving 12 bases between them. The CDR3 runs 16 residues. The germline gives CDR1 LGHDT, CDR2 YNNKEL (reference sequence). CDR3 nucleotides: TGTGCCAGCAGCCAAGACTGGGTCGGGGGTAATTCACCCCTCCACTTT. It yields the protein CASSQDWVGGNSPLHF.

This clonotype has ten or more counts. This chain uses TRBV6-2 or TRBV6-3 with TRBJ1-5; D remains ambiguous. The CDR3 contains 12 residues. Germline V gene lookup returns CDR1 MNHEY and CDR2 SVGEGT. The V gene lost 3 bases and the J gene lost 8 bases, with 8 bases spanning the gap. Written as DNA, the CDR3 is TGTGCCAGCAGTTATCCCATGGAGCCCCAGCATTTT. Its translation is CASSYPMEPQHF.

This clonotype ranks as medium-sized. The J gene is TRBJ2-1, the V gene TRBV12-3 or TRBV12-4; weak D call: TRBD2 (6 bases). The CDR3 contains 14 residues. Trimming removed 3 bases from V and 6 bases from J, with 12 bases in between. The CDR3, as DNA: TGTGCCAGCAGTTTGCTGGGAGGAAGCAATGAGCAGTTCTTC. It specifies CASSLLGGSNEQFF.

In its sample, this clonotype is medium-sized (0.01 to 0.1%). This rearrangement joins TRBV30 to TRBJ1-2, with D possibly TRBD1 on 5 matching bases. This CDR3 contains 12 residues. Germline V gene sequence: CDR1 GTSNPN, CDR2 SVGIG (reference sequence). V shed 1 base and J shed 4 bases, with 7 bases lying between them. The CDR3 loop reads CAWSDQGYGYTF. The CDR3 DNA reads TGTGCCTGGAGTGACCAGGGCTATGGCTACACCTTC.

The chain joins TRBV6-1 to TRBJ2-5, with D possibly being TRBD1 (6 bases). Germline lookup yields CDR1 MNHNS and CDR2 SASEGT. V dropped 9 bases and J dropped 5 bases, with 16 bases sitting between them. The CDR3 runs to 13 residues. CDR3 loop: CASDIGTSETQYF. The CDR3 DNA follows: TGTGCCAGTGATATCGGGACATCGGAGACCCAGTACTTC.

This clonotype appeared many times. V is TRBV20-1 and J is TRBJ2-3; D not certain. Between the trimmed V and J ends, which lost 3 bases and 0 bases, there was a span of 13 bases. Germline V gene data show CDR1 as DFQATT and CDR2 as SNEGSKA (reference sequence). The CDR3 is 15 amino acids. The CDR3 spells CSASIQSRSTDTQYF. The CDR3 DNA is TGCAGTGCTAGCATTCAAAGTAGGAGCACAGATACGCAGTATTTT.

This clonotype was observed many times. For the CDR3, the DNA is TGCAGTGCTTCGACAGGGAATAGTGGTGCCGGGGAGCTGTTTTTT. Amino acid sequence: CSASTGNSGAGELFF. The gene calls are TRBV20-1 and TRBJ2-2, with 7 bases identical to TRBD1. Germline CDR1 reads DFQATT; CDR2 reads SNEGSKA (reference sequence). The CDR3 has 15 amino acids. V shed 5 bases and J 6 bases; nucleotides not matched to a gene: 12.

Ten or more counts support this clonotype. The chain is built from TRBV28 and TRBJ2-7; weak D call: TRBD1 (7 bases). There are 13 residues in the CDR3. Germline CDR1 and CDR2: MDHEN and SYDVKM. V gave up 6 bases and J gave up 4 bases, with 13 bases separating them. DNA for the CDR3: TGTGCCAGCAGGGAGGGGGCGACGTACGAGCAGTACTTC. Encoded protein: CASREGATYEQYF.

The sample holds many counts of this clonotype. This chain links TRBV7-9 with TRBJ2-4; D not certain. Per the germline V gene, CDR1 is SEHNR and CDR2 is FQNEAQ (reference sequence). V was pared by 3 bases and J by 7 bases, with 13 bases between. The CDR3 consists of 14 residues. This CDR3 is CASSFARDGNIQYF. In DNA, the CDR3 is TGTGCCAGCAGCTTCGCCCGTGACGGGAACATTCAGTACTTC.

This clonotype was detected ten times or more. The chain combines TRBV7-2 with TRBJ1-1, with D maybe TRBD1 (6 bases). The CDR3 is 14 residues long. Trimming pared 5 bases from V and 3 bases from J, leaving 13 bases between. CDR1 SGHTA and CDR2 FQGNSA come from the germline V gene. CDR3 sequence reads: CASSPTGLYTEAFF. CDR3 nucleotide sequence: TGTGCCAGCAGCCCTACAGGGTTGTACACTGAAGCTTTCTTT.

This clonotype was counted at least ten times. The chain is built from TRBV9 and TRBJ1-2; 8 positions agree with TRBD1. CDR3 length: 13 amino acids. J lost 8 bases, V lost 5 bases, and 8 bases had no gene match. In germline, CDR1 is SGDLS, CDR2 YYNGEE. The CDR3 DNA reads TGTGCCAGCAGTCGAGACAGGGGAGGAGGCTACACCTTC. It is translated as CASSRDRGGGYTF. Based on the CDR3 plus reference TRBV9 and TRBJ1-2, the full variable domain is DSGVTQTPKHLITATGQRVTLRCSPRSGDLSVYWYQQSLDQGLQFLIQYYNGEERAKGNILERFSAQQFPDLHSELNLSSLELGDSALYFCASSRDRGGGYTFGSGTRLTVV.